This T cell receptor beta chain originates from a study of blood T cell repertoires in COVID-19. Across the study: Collection of acute and convalescent COVID-19 samples took place in the United States, Italy and Spain.

The CDR3 has 17 residues. With V trimmed by 4 bases and J by 4 bases, 4 bases remained unmatched. CDR1 and CDR2 from the germline V gene are MNHEY and SMNVEV (reference sequence). Sequencing used immunoSEQ multiplex PCR; TCRdb keeps in-frame clones, though not all of them. Of about 160,000 clones listed, roughly four fifths are singletons. The gene calls are TRBV27 and TRBJ2-2; 15 nucleotides agree with TRBD2. This receptor was taken from a man in his sixties with active or convalescent COVID-19. Sequenced material: peripheral blood. CDR3 protein: CASSSPGLAGGTGELFF. Here the CDR3 DNA reads TGTGCCAGCAGTTCGCCGGGACTAGCGGGGGGCACCGGGGAGCTGTTTTTT.